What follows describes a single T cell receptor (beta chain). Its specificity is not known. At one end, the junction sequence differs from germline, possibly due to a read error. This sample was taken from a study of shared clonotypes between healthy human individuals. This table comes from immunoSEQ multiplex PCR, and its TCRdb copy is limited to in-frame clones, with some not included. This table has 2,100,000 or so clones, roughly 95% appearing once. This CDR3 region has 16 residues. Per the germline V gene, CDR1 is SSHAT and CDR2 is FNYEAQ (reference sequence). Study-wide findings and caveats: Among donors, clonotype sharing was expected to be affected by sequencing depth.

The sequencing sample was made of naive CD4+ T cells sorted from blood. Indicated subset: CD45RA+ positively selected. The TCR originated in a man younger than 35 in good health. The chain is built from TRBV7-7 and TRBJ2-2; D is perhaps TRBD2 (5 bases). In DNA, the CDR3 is TGTGCTAGCAGCTTACTCCCGGGATCAGAGACCGGGGAGCTGTTTTTT. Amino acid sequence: CASSLLPGSETGELFF.